One T cell receptor (beta chain) is described in this entry. Its antigen is not identified. Germline lookup yields CDR1 SGHTA and CDR2 FQGNSA. V was trimmed by 2 bases and J by 4 bases, leaving 11 bases between them. The CDR3 extends over 14 amino acids. The data originate from a study of cytomegalovirus exposure and HLA in healthy donors. In the PCR, 60 Vbeta and 13 Jbeta primers were used. Data came from immunoSEQ multiplex PCR; TCRdb stores just in-frame clones and leaves some out. The sample holds about 120,000 clones; 65% to 90% are singletons and the top ten take less than 2.5%. Study results and caveats: Other equally common chains were less clonally expanded than HLA-associated TCR beta chains, a later analysis showed. Follow-up analysis seemed to connect common viral pathogens with several of the most significant clusters identified. In a later analysis, DRB1 alleles had the most associated TCRs; HLA-C alleles the fewest.

The donors were healthy bone marrow donors. This receptor was taken from a woman aged 40 to 50 in good health and CMV-seronegative. The chain combines TRBV7-2 with TRBJ1-1, with D unresolved. Source material: PBMCs. The CDR3 region is CASSLRGPGTEAFF. CDR3 DNA sequence: TGTGCCAGCAGCTTAAGAGGCCCGGGCACTGAAGCTTTCTTT.